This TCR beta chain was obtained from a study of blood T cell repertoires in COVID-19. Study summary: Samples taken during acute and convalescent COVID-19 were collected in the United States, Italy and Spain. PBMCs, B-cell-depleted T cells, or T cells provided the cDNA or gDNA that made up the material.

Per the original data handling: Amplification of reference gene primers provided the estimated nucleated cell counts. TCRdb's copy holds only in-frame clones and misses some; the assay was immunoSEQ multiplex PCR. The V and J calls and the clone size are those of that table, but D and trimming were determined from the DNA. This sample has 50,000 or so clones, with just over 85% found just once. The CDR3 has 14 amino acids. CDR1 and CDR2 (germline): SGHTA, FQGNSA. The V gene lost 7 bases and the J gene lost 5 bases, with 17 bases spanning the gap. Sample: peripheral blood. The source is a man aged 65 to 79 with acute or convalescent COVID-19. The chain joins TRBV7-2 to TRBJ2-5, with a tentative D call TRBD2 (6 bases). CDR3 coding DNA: TGTGCCAGCACGGTTGGGGGGAGCTTGGAGACCCAGTACTTC. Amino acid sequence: CASTVGGSLETQYF. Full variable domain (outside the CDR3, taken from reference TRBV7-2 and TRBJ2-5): GAGVSQSPSNKVTEKGKDVELRCDPISGHTALYWYRQSLGQGLEFLIYFQGNSAPDKSGLPSDRFSAERTGGSVSTLTIQRTQQEDSAVYLCASTVGGSLETQYFGPGTRLLVL.